These T cell receptor beta chains were read from a single sample in a study of PD-L1 blockade in urothelial cancer. Method: immunoSEQ multiplex PCR; TCRdb's copy keeps in-frame clones and lacks some. The data contain 70,000 or so clones, about nine tenths of them singletons. The sample consisted of PBMCs, taken around atezolizumab (anti-PD-L1) treatment. The source is a man between 65 and 85 years old with urothelial cancer. Each CDR3 is given with its conserved first and last residue. D genes are given only for firm matches. Clone size is given for some rows only: seen once, a few or many times, or a class if the clone is expanded.

TRBJ2-7 | TRBD2 | . | TRBV11-2 | CASSSEGTSGYEQYF | TGTGCCAGCAGCTCGGAGGGGACTAGCGGCTACGAGCAGTACTTC
TRBJ2-2 | TRBD2 | . | TRBV7-7 | CASSITASGGTGELFF | TGTGCCAGCAGCATCACGGCTAGCGGGGGCACCGGGGAGCTGTTTTTT
TRBJ2-3 | TRBD2 | . | TRBV5-1 | CASSPTAGLAGVSTDTQYF | TGCGCCAGCAGCCCGACAGCAGGACTAGCGGGAGTTAGCACAGATACGCAGTATTTT
TRBJ2-3 | TRBD2 | . | TRBV9 | CASSVAAGGPTDTQYF | TGTGCCAGCAGCGTAGCGGCGGGAGGGCCTACAGATACGCAGTATTTT
TRBJ2-1 | TRBD2 | once | TRBV28 | CASSVPSGIYNEQFF | TGTGCCAGCAGTGTACCAAGCGGGATCTACAATGAGCAGTTCTTC
TRBJ2-7 | . | . | TRBV12-2 | CASRSSRDGGEQYF | TGTGCAAGTCGCTCATCTCGGGACGGGGGAGAGCAGTACTTC
TRBJ2-7 | TRBD2 | . | TRBV19 | CASSMGLAFYEQYF | TGTGCCAGTAGTATGGGACTAGCTTTCTACGAGCAGTACTTC
TRBJ2-1 | TRBD1 | . | TRBV19 | CASSLQGGFYNEQFF | TGTGCCAGTAGTCTACAGGGGGGCTTCTATAATGAGCAGTTCTTC
TRBJ2-1 | TRBD2 | . | TRBV5-1 | CASSLEGLDGINEQFF | TGCGCCAGCAGCTTGGAGGGACTAGATGGTATCAATGAGCAGTTCTTC
TRBJ1-2 | . | . | TRBV11-2 | CASSPSRGNYGYTF | TGTGCCAGCAGCCCGAGTCGGGGAAACTATGGCTACACCTTC
TRBJ2-3 | TRBD1 | . | TRBV13 | CASSILLRDRGRHLGDTQYF | TGTGCCAGCAGCATACTGCTCCGGGACAGGGGGCGACATTTAGGAGATACGCAGTATTTT
TRBJ1-2 | TRBD1 | . | TRBV19 | CASSISLSADRSYGYTF | TGTGCCAGTAGTATTTCCCTGAGCGCGGACAGGAGCTATGGCTACACCTTC
TRBJ2-7 | . | . | TRBV29-1 | CSVMWGPEQYF | TGCAGCGTTATGTGGGGGCCCGAGCAGTACTTC
TRBJ1-1 | . | . | TRBV9 | CASSPEGGPVNTEAFF | TGTGCCAGCAGCCCTGAGGGGGGGCCGGTGAACACTGAAGCTTTCTTT
TRBJ2-1 | TRBD2 | . | TRBV4-2 | CASSQVSAGGTNEQFF | TGTGCCAGCAGCCAAGTGTCAGCGGGAGGGACCAATGAGCAGTTCTTC
TRBJ2-2 | TRBD2 | . | TRBV4-1 | CASSLLQGLAGNTGELFF | TGCGCCAGCAGCCTTTTGCAGGGACTAGCGGGCAACACCGGGGAGCTGTTTTTT
TRBJ2-3 | TRBD2 | . | TRBV27 | CASSSSLAGGRDTQYF | TGTGCCAGCAGTTCGTCCCTAGCGGGAGGGAGAGATACGCAGTATTTT
TRBJ2-3 | TRBD2 | . | TRBV27 | CASSLTTLAGAPDTQYF | TGTGCCAGCAGTCTCACGACTCTGGCGGGAGCCCCAGATACGCAGTATTTT
TRBJ2-2 | . | . | TRBV19 | CASIRNGDSSRELFF | TGTGCCAGTATCAGGAATGGGGACTCATCCCGAGAGCTGTTTTTT
TRBJ2-7 | TRBD1 | . | TRBV28 | CASKGQGAYEQYF | TGTGCCAGCAAGGGACAGGGGGCCTACGAGCAGTACTTC
TRBJ2-7 | TRBD1 | . | TRBV11-3 | CASSFSRDRVYEQYF | TGTGCCAGCAGCTTCAGCCGCGACAGGGTCTACGAGCAGTACTTC
TRBJ2-7 | TRBD1 | . | TRBV25-1 | CASSEPGQGASGEQYF | TGTGCCAGCAGTGAGCCCGGACAGGGGGCAAGTGGCGAGCAGTACTTC
TRBJ1-1 | . | . | TRBV27 | CASSSGTLLITEAFF | TGTGCCAGCAGCTCCGGGACACTGTTAATCACTGAAGCTTTCTTT
TRBJ2-2 | . | . | TRBV28 | CASGRRFGGELFF | TGTGCCAGCGGGAGGAGATTCGGCGGGGAGCTGTTTTTT
TRBJ2-1 | TRBD2 | . | TRBV9 | CASSRTGGAGDNEQFF | TGTGCCAGCAGCCGGACGGGGGGGGCAGGCGACAATGAGCAGTTCTTC
TRBJ2-3 | . | . | TRBV9 | CASSVSPLDTDTQYF | TGTGCCAGCAGCGTATCCCCCCTCGACACTGATACGCAGTATTTT
TRBJ2-3 | TRBD2 | . | TRBV18 | CASSPLSAGELTDTQYF | TGTGCCAGCTCACCACTTTCCGCGGGAGAGCTCACAGATACGCAGTATTTT
TRBJ1-2 | TRBD1 | once | TRBV28 | CASSTSSDRGGYTF | TGTGCCAGCAGTACCTCCTCAGACAGGGGGGGCTACACCTTC
TRBJ2-7 | TRBD1 | once | TRBV5-6 | CASSPGPGQGSYEQYF | TGTGCCAGCAGCCCGGGCCCGGGACAGGGCTCCTACGAGCAGTACTTC
TRBJ2-5 | TRBD2 | . | TRBV5-1 | CASSFGLAETQYF | TGCGCCAGCAGCTTCGGACTAGCTGAGACCCAGTACTTC
TRBJ2-5 | TRBD2 | . | TRBV28 | CASRFSGRLMVQYF | TGTGCCAGCAGGTTTAGCGGGAGGCTGATGGTCCAGTACTTC
TRBJ2-5 | TRBD2 | . | TRBV6-6 | CASSPSGKETQYF | TGTGCCAGCAGTCCTAGCGGAAAAGAGACCCAGTACTTC
TRBJ1-2 | . | . | TRBV5-1 | CASSLGLTNYGYTF | TGCGCCAGCAGCTTGGGGCTTACTAACTATGGCTACACCTTC
TRBJ1-1 | TRBD1 | . | TRBV25-1 | CASSPRGGPLKTFF | TGTGCCAGCAGTCCTAGAGGGGGCCCCCTAAAAACTTTCTTT
TRBJ2-3 | TRBD1 | once | TRBV5-1 | CATALTGGADTQYF | TGCGCCACCGCCCTGACAGGGGGTGCAGATACGCAGTATTTT
TRBJ2-3 | TRBD1 | once | TRBV7-8 | CASSFTGGADTQYF | TGTGCCAGCAGCTTTACAGGGGGAGCAGATACGCAGTATTTT
TRBJ2-7 | TRBD2 | few | TRBV7-6 | CASSVGGSYEQYF | TGTGCCAGCAGCGTCGGGGGGTCCTACGAGCAGTACTTC
TRBJ1-5 | . | . | TRBV28 | CASSLRAGFGQPQHF | TGTGCCAGCAGTTTACGGGCAGGGTTCGGGCAGCCCCAGCATTTT
TRBJ2-3 | . | . | TRBV20-1 | CSASYTDTQYF | TGCAGTGCTAGTTACACAGATACGCAGTATTTT
TRBJ2-1 | TRBD2 | . | TRBV4-2 | CASSPITGGPGEQFF | TGTGCCAGCAGCCCTATTACGGGAGGGCCGGGTGAGCAGTTCTTC